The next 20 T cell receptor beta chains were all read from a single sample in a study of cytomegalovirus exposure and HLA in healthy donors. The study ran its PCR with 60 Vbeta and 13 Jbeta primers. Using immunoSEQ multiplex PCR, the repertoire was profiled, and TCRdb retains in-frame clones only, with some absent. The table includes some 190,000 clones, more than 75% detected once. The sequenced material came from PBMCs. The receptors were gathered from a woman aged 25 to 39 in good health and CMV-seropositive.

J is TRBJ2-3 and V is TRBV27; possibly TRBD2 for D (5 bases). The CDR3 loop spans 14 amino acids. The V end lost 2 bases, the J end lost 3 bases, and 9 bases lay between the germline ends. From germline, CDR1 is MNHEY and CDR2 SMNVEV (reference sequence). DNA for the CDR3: TGTGCCAGCAGTTTACAACTAGGGACAGATACGCAGTATTTT. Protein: CASSLQLGTDTQYF.

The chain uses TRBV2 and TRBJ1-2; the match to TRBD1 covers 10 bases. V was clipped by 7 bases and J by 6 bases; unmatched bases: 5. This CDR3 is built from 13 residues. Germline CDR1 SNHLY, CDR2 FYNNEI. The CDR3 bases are TGTGCCAGCATGAACGGACAGGGGGATGGCTACACCTTC. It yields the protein CASMNGQGDGYTF.

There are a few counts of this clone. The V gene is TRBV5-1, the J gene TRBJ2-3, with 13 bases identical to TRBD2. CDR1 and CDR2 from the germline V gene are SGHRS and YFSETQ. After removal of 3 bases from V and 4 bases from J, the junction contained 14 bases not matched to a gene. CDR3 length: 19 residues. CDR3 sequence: CASSSTGTSGESYSDTQYF. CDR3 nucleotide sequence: TGCGCCAGCAGCTCGACCGGGACTAGCGGGGAATCATATTCAGATACGCAGTATTTT. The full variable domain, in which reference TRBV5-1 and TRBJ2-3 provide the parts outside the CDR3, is KAGVTQTPRYLIKTRGQQVTLSCSPISGHRSVSWYQQTPGQGLQFLFEYFSETQRNKGNFPGRFSGRQFSNSRSEMNVSTLELGDSALYLCASSSTGTSGESYSDTQYFGPGTRLTVL.

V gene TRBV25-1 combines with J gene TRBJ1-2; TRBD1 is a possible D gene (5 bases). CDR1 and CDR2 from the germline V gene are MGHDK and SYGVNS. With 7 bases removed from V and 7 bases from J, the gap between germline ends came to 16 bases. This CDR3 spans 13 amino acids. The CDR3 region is CASTGFGPIGYTF. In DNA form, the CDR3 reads TGTGCCAGCACAGGGTTCGGCCCTATTGGCTACACCTTC.

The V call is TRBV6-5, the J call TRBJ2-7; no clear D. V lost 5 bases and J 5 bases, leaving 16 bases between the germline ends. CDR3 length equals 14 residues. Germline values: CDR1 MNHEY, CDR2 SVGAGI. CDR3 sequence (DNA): TGTGCCAGCAGTCGCACCCGGTATATGAACGAGCAGTACTTC. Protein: CASSRTRYMNEQYF.

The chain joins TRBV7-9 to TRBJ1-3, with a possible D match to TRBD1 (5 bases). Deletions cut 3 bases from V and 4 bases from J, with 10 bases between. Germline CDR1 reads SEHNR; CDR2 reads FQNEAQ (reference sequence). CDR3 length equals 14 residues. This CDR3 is CASSLVREGNTIYF. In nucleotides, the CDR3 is TGTGCCAGCAGCTTGGTCAGGGAAGGAAACACCATATATTTT. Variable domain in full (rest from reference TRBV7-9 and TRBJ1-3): DTGVSQNPRHKITKRGQNVTFRCDPISEHNRLYWYRQTLGQGPEFLTYFQNEAQLEKSRLLSDRFSAERPKGSFSTLEIQRTEQGDSAMYLCASSLVREGNTIYFGEGSWLTVV.

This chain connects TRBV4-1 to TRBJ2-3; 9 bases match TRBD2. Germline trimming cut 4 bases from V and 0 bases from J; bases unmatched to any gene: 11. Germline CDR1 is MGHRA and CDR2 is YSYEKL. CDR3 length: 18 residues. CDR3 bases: TGCGCCAGCAGCCCCCGAAGGGCGGGGGGGCTGAGCACAGATACGCAGTATTTT. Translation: CASSPRRAGGLSTDTQYF.

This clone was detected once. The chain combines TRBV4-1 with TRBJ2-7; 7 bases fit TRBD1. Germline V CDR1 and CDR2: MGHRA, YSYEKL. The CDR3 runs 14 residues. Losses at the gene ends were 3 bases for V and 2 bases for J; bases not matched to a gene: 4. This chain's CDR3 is CASSQPGQTYEQYF. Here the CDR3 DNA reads TGCGCCAGCAGCCAGCCGGGACAGACCTACGAGCAGTACTTC.

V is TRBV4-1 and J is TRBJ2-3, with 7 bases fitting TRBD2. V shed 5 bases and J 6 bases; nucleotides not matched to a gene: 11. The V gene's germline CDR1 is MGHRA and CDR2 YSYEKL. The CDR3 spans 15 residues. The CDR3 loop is CASSRWGGGVDTQYF. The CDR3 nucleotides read TGCGCCAGCAGCAGGTGGGGCGGGGGAGTCGATACGCAGTATTTT.

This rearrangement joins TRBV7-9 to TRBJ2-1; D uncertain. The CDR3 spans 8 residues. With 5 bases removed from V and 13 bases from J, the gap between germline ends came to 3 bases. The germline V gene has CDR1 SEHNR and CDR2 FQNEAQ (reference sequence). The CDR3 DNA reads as TGTGCCAGCAGCCCTCAGTTCTTC. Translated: CASSPQFF.

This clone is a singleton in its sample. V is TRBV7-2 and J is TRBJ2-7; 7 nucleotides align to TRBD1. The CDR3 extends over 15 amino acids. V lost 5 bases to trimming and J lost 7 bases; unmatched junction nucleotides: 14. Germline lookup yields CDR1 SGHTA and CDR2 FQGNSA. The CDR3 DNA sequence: TGTGCCAGCAGCACTTTAGCAGGGGGTGCTGGTGAGCAGTACTTC. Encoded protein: CASSTLAGGAGEQYF.

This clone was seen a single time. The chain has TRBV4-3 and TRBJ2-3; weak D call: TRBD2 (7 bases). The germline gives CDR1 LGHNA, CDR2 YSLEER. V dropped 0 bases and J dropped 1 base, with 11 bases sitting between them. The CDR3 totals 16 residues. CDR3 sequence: CASSQDWGGRTDTQYF. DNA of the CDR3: TGCGCCAGCAGCCAAGATTGGGGGGGCCGCACAGATACGCAGTATTTT.

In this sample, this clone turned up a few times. The CDR3 loop is CASSLIGRGGTSGANVLTF. The CDR3 DNA reads TGTGCCAGCAGCTTAATAGGGCGGGGCGGTACCTCTGGGGCCAACGTCCTGACTTTC. This sequence joins TRBV7-9 and TRBJ2-6, with D perhaps TRBD2 (6 bases). This CDR3 is built from 19 residues. Germline V gives CDR1 SEHNR, CDR2 FQNEAQ (reference sequence). Trimming removed 2 bases at V and 0 bases at J, with 17 bases between.

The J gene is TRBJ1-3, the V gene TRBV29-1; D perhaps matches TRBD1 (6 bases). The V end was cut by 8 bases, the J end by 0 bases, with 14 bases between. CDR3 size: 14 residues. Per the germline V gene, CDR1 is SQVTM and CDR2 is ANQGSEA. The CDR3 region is CSTRDTFSGNTIYF. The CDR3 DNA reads TGCAGCACCCGGGACACATTCTCTGGAAACACCATATATTTT.

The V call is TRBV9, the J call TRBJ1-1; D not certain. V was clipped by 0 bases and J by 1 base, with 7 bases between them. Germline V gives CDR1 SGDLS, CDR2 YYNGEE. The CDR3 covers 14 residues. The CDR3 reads CASSVGHRNTEAFF. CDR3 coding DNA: TGTGCCAGCAGCGTAGGACACCGGAACACTGAAGCTTTCTTT.

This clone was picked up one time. The CDR3 protein is CASSLVLRPQHF. CDR3 sequence (DNA): TGTGCCAGCAGCTTAGTCCTCAGGCCCCAGCATTTT. The V and J genes are TRBV7-2 and TRBJ1-5; D not resolved. Trimming took 1 base from V and 9 from J, leaving 7 bases between them. CDR1 and CDR2 from the germline V gene are SGHTA and FQGNSA. The CDR3 covers 12 residues.

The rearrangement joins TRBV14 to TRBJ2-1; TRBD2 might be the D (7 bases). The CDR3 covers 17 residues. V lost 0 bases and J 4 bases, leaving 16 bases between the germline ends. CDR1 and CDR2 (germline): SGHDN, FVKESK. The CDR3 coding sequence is TGTGCCAGCAGCCAAGATCCGACGGGGGGCGCTTACAATGAGCAGTTCTTC. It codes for CASSQDPTGGAYNEQFF.

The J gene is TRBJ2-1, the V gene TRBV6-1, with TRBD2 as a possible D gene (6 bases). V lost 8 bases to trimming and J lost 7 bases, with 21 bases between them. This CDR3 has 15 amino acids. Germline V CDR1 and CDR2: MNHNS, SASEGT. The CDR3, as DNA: TGTGCCAGCTCCGCGTGGGCGGGGTACGGGAATGAGCAGTTCTTC. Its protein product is CASSAWAGYGNEQFF.

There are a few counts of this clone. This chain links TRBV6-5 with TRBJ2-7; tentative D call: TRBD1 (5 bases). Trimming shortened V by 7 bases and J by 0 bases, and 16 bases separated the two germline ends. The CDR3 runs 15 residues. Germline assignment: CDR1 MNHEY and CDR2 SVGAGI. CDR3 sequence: CASKVGPGPSYEQYF. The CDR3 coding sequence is TGTGCCAGCAAGGTAGGGCCAGGGCCCTCCTACGAGCAGTACTTC.

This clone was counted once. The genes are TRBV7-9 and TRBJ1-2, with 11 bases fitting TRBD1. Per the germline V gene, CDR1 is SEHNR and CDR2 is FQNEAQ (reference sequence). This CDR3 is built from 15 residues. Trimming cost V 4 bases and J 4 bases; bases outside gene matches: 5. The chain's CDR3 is CASSSDRGPSYGYTF. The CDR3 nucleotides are TGTGCCAGCAGCTCGGACAGGGGGCCAAGCTATGGCTACACCTTC.